A few counts support the clone carrying this T cell receptor beta chain. Both 60 Vbeta primers and 13 Jbeta primers went into the PCR. TCRdb's copy holds only in-frame clones and misses some; the assay was immunoSEQ multiplex PCR. The table has approximately 120,000 clones, roughly 10% seen once. This sample is drawn from a study of cytomegalovirus exposure and HLA in healthy donors. Sample: PBMCs. This receptor was obtained from a woman aged 18-35 years in good health and CMV-seropositive.

CDR3 sequence reads: CASSPVGAGDQPQHF. CDR3 DNA sequence: TGTGCCAGCTCGCCCGTTGGGGCAGGGGATCAGCCCCAGCATTTT. The chain is built from TRBV18 and TRBJ1-5; a possible D gene is TRBD1 (6 bases). V was shortened by 6 bases and J by 5 bases, with 17 bases between the two germline ends. The CDR3 is 15 amino acids. Germline CDR1 KGHSH, CDR2 LQKENI.